These 8 T cell receptor beta chains were sequenced from one sample in a study of shared clonotypes between healthy human individuals. Profiling relied on immunoSEQ multiplex PCR, and the TCRdb table lists in-frame clones only, not all of them. The repertoire has hundreds of thousands of clones, around three quarters of them found once; the top ten carry about 1.8%. The sequencing sample was made of memory CD4+ T cells sorted from blood. Subset given: CD45RA-negative fraction. The receptors were sampled from a woman in her thirties in good health.

The chain has TRBV6-5 and TRBJ2-5; 8 bases match TRBD2. Germline CDR1 MNHEY, CDR2 SVGAGI. The J segment lost 2 bases and the V segment lost 6 bases, leaving 8 bases of the junction unmatched. The CDR3 loop spans 15 amino acids. CDR3 nucleotide sequence: TGTGCCAGCAGGCGCATGGCGGGAGGACAAGAGACCCAGTACTTC. Protein: CASRRMAGGQETQYF.

This chain links TRBV7-9 with TRBJ1-1; D is uncertain. CDR3 size: 11 residues. Germline CDR1 is SEHNR and CDR2 is FQNEAQ (reference sequence). V was shortened by 4 bases and J by 10 bases, with 10 bases between the two germline ends. CDR3 region: CASSSVVGAFF. The DNA for the CDR3 is TGTGCCAGCAGCTCTGTAGTTGGAGCTTTCTTT.

This chain joins TRBV7-8 and TRBJ2-1; 9 bases are shared with TRBD2. Germline V gene data show CDR1 as SGHVS and CDR2 as FQNEAQ. This CDR3 region has 14 residues. V lost 5 bases and J lost 13; bases outside the gene matches: 12. The CDR3 spells CASSAKGLAVLQFF. Written as DNA, the CDR3 is TGTGCCAGCAGCGCCAAGGGACTAGCTGTCCTACAGTTCTTC.

With respect to this clone: Additional DNA sequences in this sample encode the identical CDR3. The J gene is TRBJ1-3, the V gene TRBV5-1; TRBD1 might be the D (5 bases). V was trimmed by 3 bases and J by 0 bases, leaving 7 bases between them. This CDR3 spans 14 amino acids. Germline loops: CDR1 SGHRS, CDR2 YFSETQ. The CDR3 sequence: CASSSGTSGNTIYF. As DNA, the CDR3 is TGCGCCAGCAGCTCAGGGACCTCTGGAAACACCATATATTTT.

The chain links TRBV28 to TRBJ2-7; D possibly uses TRBD1 or TRBD2 (5 bases each). Trimming removed 6 bases at V and 0 bases at J, with 21 bases between. Per the germline V gene, CDR1 is MDHEN and CDR2 is SYDVKM. This CDR3 comprises 17 residues. The CDR3 protein is CASSLWGTNIFSYEQYF. The DNA of the CDR3 is TGTGCCAGCAGCCTTTGGGGGACCAACATCTTCTCCTACGAGCAGTACTTC.

The chain uses TRBV13 and TRBJ2-7; 14 nucleotides line up with TRBD2. Germline-derived CDR1 and CDR2 are PRHDT and FYEKMQ (reference sequence). V lost 2 bases and J lost 5; bases outside the gene matches: 14. This CDR3 region has 19 residues. The CDR3 region is CASSLRAGLAGVVRDEQYF. As DNA, the CDR3 is TGTGCCAGCAGCTTAAGGGCGGGACTAGCGGGAGTCGTCCGCGACGAGCAGTACTTC. The whole variable domain, remainder taken from reference TRBV13 and TRBJ2-7, is AAGVIQSPRHLIKEKRETATLKCYPIPRHDTVYWYQQGPGQDPQFLISFYEKMQSDKGSIPDRFSAQQFSDYHSELNMSSLELGDSALYFCASSLRAGLAGVVRDEQYFGPGTRLTVT.

The chain is built from TRBV19 and TRBJ2-3; no definite D call. Between the trimmed V and J ends, which lost 5 bases and 7 bases, there was a span of 13 bases. This CDR3 is 13 amino acids long. Germline V gene sequence: CDR1 LNHDA, CDR2 SQIVND (reference sequence). The CDR3 loop reads CASSSQAWYTQYF. CDR3 DNA: TGTGCCAGTAGTTCCCAAGCGTGGTATACGCAGTATTTT.

The sample holds one count of this clone. V usage is TRBV28 and J usage is TRBJ2-7; TRBD2 matches at 11 bases. This CDR3 region has 15 residues. Germline CDR1 reads MDHEN; CDR2 reads SYDVKM. The J segment lost 2 bases and the V segment lost 6 bases, leaving 6 bases of the junction unmatched. The DNA of the CDR3 is TGTGCCAGCAGCTCACTAGCGGGAGATGCCTACGAGCAGTACTTC. Its protein product is CASSSLAGDAYEQYF.